This TCR beta chain was identified during a study of control samples from healthy donors and cancer patients. This clone was detected once. This sample also contains other DNA sequences that code for the same CDR3. Clones were sequenced by immunoSEQ multiplex PCR, and TCRdb holds only the in-frame ones, with some missing. There are about 160,000 clones in the sample; about 94% occur only once, and approximately 4% lies in the top ten. The CDR3 length is 13 residues. The germline CDR1 and CDR2 sequences are SEHNR and FQNEAQ (reference sequence). V lost 4 bases and J lost 5; bases outside the gene matches: 4.

The receptor comes from a woman aged 55-69 years in good health. The rearrangement uses TRBV7-9 and TRBJ1-2, with 7 positions matching TRBD1. What was sequenced was blood. CDR3 protein: CASSYQGDYGYTF. In nucleotides, the CDR3 is TGTGCCAGCAGCTACCAGGGGGATTATGGCTACACCTTC.